The next 7 T cell receptor beta chains were all read from a single sample in a study of T cell repertoires in cytomegalovirus infection. Via MiXCR, TCRdb re-called the reads, giving one row per CDR3 protein. The profile shows hundreds of thousands of distinct CDR3 sequences, roughly 15% of them singletons. Source material: PBMCs. Every receptor here comes from a human donor in good health (CMV status not recorded). Some clones in this sample may be carry-over from other donors' samples.

There are many counts of this clonotype. The gene calls are TRBV19 and TRBJ2-2; 9 nucleotides agree with TRBD1. V dropped 8 bases and J dropped 1; count of bases not matched to a gene: 5. The CDR3 loop spans 15 amino acids. CDR1 and CDR2 from the germline V gene are LNHDA and SQIVND (reference sequence). For the CDR3, the DNA is TGTGCCAGTCGTCGGGGACAGGGGAACACCGGGGAGCTGTTTTTT. This codes for CASRRGQGNTGELFF.

This clonotype occurred a few times. The DNA of the CDR3 is TGTGCCATCAGTGCCCGGTTTAGCGGGGGACCGAACACCGGGGAGCTGTTTTTT. As protein: CAISARFSGGPNTGELFF. J is TRBJ2-2 and V is TRBV10-3; 9 bases fit TRBD2. V lost 4 bases, J lost 0 bases, and 9 bases stayed unmatched. The CDR3 loop spans 18 amino acids. Germline values: CDR1 ENHRY, CDR2 SYGVKD.

This clonotype turned up a few times. The V call is TRBV28, the J call TRBJ1-2; 8 bases agree with TRBD1. The CDR3 loop spans 14 amino acids. Trimming at V came to 4 bases and at J to 4 bases, leaving 5 bases not matched to a gene. Germline V gene sequence: CDR1 MDHEN, CDR2 SYDVKM. The CDR3 DNA sequence: TGTGCCAGCAGTTCCTCCGGGACAGGCTATGGCTACACCTTC. It encodes CASSSSGTGYGYTF.

At least ten counts were recorded for this clonotype. The gene calls are TRBV7-2 and TRBJ1-1, with D possibly being TRBD1 (5 bases). The CDR3 runs 13 residues. V shed 4 bases and J shed 4 bases, with 10 bases lying between them. Per germline, CDR1 SGHTA and CDR2 FQGNSA. The DNA for the CDR3 is TGTGCCAGCAGCTCAGGGCCCGTCACTGAAGCTTTCTTT. This encodes CASSSGPVTEAFF.

The chain uses TRBV2 and TRBJ2-7; 7 bases line up with TRBD1. Germline CDR1 and CDR2: SNHLY and FYNNEI. With V trimmed by 4 bases and J by 4 bases, 10 bases remained unmatched. The CDR3 covers 15 residues. Here the CDR3 DNA reads TGTGCCAGCAGTGGGGGACAGTTACCCCCTTACGAGCAGTACTTC. Translated: CASSGGQLPPYEQYF.

The rearrangement uses TRBV2 and TRBJ2-5, with TRBD1 as a possible D gene (5 bases). CDR3 length: 14 amino acids. From germline, CDR1 is SNHLY and CDR2 FYNNEI. V dropped 6 bases and J dropped 1 base, with 12 bases sitting between them. The CDR3: CASSHLDSQETQYF. CDR3 coding DNA: TGTGCCAGCAGCCACCTAGACAGCCAAGAGACCCAGTACTTC.

This clonotype came up a few times. The chain has TRBV7-6 and TRBJ1-6; D is unclear. Germline V gene data show CDR1 as SGHVS and CDR2 as FNYEAQ. Trimming took 4 bases from V and 9 from J, leaving 10 bases between them. The CDR3 runs 13 residues. In nucleotides, the CDR3 is TGTGCCAGCAGCTCTCTCGGATTTTCACCCCTCCACTTT. Its translation is CASSSLGFSPLHF. Together with reference TRBV7-6 and TRBJ1-6, the CDR3 gives the full variable domain: GAGVSQSPRYKVTKRGQDVALRCDPISGHVSLYWYRQALGQGPEFLTYFNYEAQQDKSGLPNDRFSAERPEGSISTLTIQRTEQRDSAMYRCASSSLGFSPLHFGNGTRLTVT.